This T cell receptor beta chain was recorded in a study of siplizumab effects on memory and regulatory T cells. Unstimulated naive, memory, effector memory and TEMRA subsets from a few donor pairs have been sequenced, the authors report. This CDR3 comprises 14 residues. V dropped 6 bases and J dropped 3 bases, with 15 bases sitting between them. The germline gives CDR1 MNHNY, CDR2 SVGAGI (reference sequence). A remark on this clone: Its antigen is unidentified.

Here immunoSEQ multiplex PCR was the method, and the copy in TCRdb shows in-frame clones only, minus some. The profile covers tens of thousands of clones, with about 97% appearing a single time and roughly 1.1% taken by the ten largest. Study results and caveats: Alloreactive CD4+ clones that could be mapped were on average about 74% Treg-derived with siplizumab, against about 30% in controls. Sequences below about 10^-5 frequency were poorly captured. As a result, only a minor fraction of alloreactive clones mapped to unstimulated subsets. Siplizumab cultures yielded proliferating Tregs whose suppressive function was not confirmed.

The TCR sequence derives from a human donor in good health. This sequence joins TRBV6-6 and TRBJ2-7; no reliable D call. The sequenced sample was naive CD8+ T cells sorted from blood. The CDR3 region is CASRPIDTDYEQYF. In DNA form, the CDR3 reads TGTGCCAGCAGACCTATTGACACCGACTACGAGCAGTACTTC.